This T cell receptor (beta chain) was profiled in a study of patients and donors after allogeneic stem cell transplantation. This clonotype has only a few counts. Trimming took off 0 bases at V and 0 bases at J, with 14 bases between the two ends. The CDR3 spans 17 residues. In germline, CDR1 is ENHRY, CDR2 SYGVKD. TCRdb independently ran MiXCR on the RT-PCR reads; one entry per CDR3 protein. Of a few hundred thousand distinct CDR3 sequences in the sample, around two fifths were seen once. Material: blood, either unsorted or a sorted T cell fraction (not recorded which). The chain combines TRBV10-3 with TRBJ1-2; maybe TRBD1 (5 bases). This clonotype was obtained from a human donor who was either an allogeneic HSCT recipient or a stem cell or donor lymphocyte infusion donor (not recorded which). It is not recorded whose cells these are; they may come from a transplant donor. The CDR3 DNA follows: TGTGCCATCAGTGAGTCCTTGACAGCGAAACCTAACTATGGCTACACCTTC. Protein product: CAISESLTAKPNYGYTF.